This entry lists 14 T cell receptor beta chains sequenced from one sample in a study of somatic mutations in cytotoxic T cells in rheumatoid arthritis. The assay was immunoSEQ multiplex PCR, and TCRdb's table has in-frame clones only and misses some. The sample lists tens of thousands of clones; 75% to 85% were seen once. What was sequenced was CD8+ T cells sorted from blood. The receptors come from an adult with rheumatoid arthritis.

V is TRBV30 and J is TRBJ1-2, with no clear D. The CDR3 extends over 12 amino acids. CDR1 and CDR2 (germline): GTSNPN, SVGIG (reference sequence). Trimming shortened V by 5 bases and J by 8 bases, and 15 bases separated the two germline ends. The CDR3 sequence: CAWAANPEGYTF. CDR3 nucleotides: TGTGCCTGGGCCGCCAACCCGGAAGGCTACACCTTC.

This sequence joins TRBV6-6 and TRBJ2-5, with a possible D match to TRBD2 (6 bases). Trimming removed 1 base from V and 2 bases from J, with 8 bases in between. The V gene's germline CDR1 is MNHNY and CDR2 SVGAGI (reference sequence). The length of the CDR3 is 14 residues. The CDR3 loop is CASSYLEGQETQYF. As DNA, the CDR3 is TGTGCCAGCAGTTACTTGGAGGGGCAAGAGACCCAGTACTTC.

The chain uses TRBV28 and TRBJ2-1, with 14 positions matching TRBD2. Per the germline V gene, CDR1 is MDHEN and CDR2 is SYDVKM. Trimming removed 7 bases from V and 10 bases from J; junction bases left unmatched: 12. CDR3 size: 16 residues. The CDR3 DNA is TGTGCCAGCAACCGACCGGGACTAGCGGGAGTTGGGGAGCAGTTCTTC. Translation gives CASNRPGLAGVGEQFF.

The chain couples TRBV5-4 to TRBJ2-1, with D possibly matching TRBD2 (7 bases). The CDR3 covers 18 residues. The germline V and J ends were trimmed by 0 bases and 2 bases, with 18 bases remaining between them. Per germline, CDR1 SGHNT and CDR2 YYREEE (reference sequence). The CDR3 nucleotides are TGTGCCAGCAGCTTGGGGAGAGGGGGTCTAGCGGCCTACAATGAGCAGTTCTTC. It translates to CASSLGRGGLAAYNEQFF.

The chain is built from TRBV4-1 and TRBJ1-1, with 7 bases that match TRBD1. Germline assignment: CDR1 MGHRA and CDR2 YSYEKL. The CDR3 is made up of 14 amino acids. The V gene end was trimmed by 5 bases and the J gene end by 0 bases; junction bases not matched to a gene: 3. DNA of the CDR3: TGCGCCAGCAGCTACAGGGGTTTGAACACTGAAGCTTTCTTT. Its protein is CASSYRGLNTEAFF.

The chain recombines TRBV30 with TRBJ2-7; 7 bases map to TRBD2. The V gene's germline CDR1 is GTSNPN and CDR2 SVGIG (reference sequence). The CDR3 has 14 residues. With 2 bases clipped from V and 0 bases from J, the junction kept 4 bases outside the gene matches. In nucleotides, the CDR3 is TGTGCCTGGAGTCCTGGGAGGGGCTCCTACGAGCAGTACTTC. Translation: CAWSPGRGSYEQYF. Full variable domain (rest looked up from reference TRBV30 and TRBJ2-7): SQTIHQWPATLVQPVGSPLSLECTVEGTSNPNLYWYRQAAGRGLQLLFYSVGIGQISSEVPQNLSASRPQDRQFILSSKKLLLSDSGFYLCAWSPGRGSYEQYFGPGTRLTVT.

The V and J genes are TRBV9 and TRBJ1-1; D is undetermined. Germline CDR1 reads SGDLS; CDR2 reads YYNGEE. The CDR3 has 13 amino acids. The ends were cut back, 0 bases at V and 1 base at J, with 4 bases in the middle. The CDR3 sequence: CASSVVTNTEAFF. The CDR3 nucleotides read TGTGCCAGCAGCGTAGTGACGAACACTGAAGCTTTCTTT.

The gene calls are TRBV4-1 and TRBJ2-7, with 7 bases that match TRBD1. The CDR3 extends over 15 amino acids. J lost 5 bases, V lost 0 bases, and 7 bases had no gene match. In germline, CDR1 is MGHRA, CDR2 YSYEKL. The CDR3 sequence: CASSQDPDRANEQYF. The DNA for the CDR3 is TGCGCCAGCAGCCAAGACCCCGACAGGGCCAACGAGCAGTACTTC.

The chain combines TRBV4-3 with TRBJ1-1; TRBD1 aligns across 9 bases. This CDR3 has 16 residues. In germline, CDR1 is LGHNA, CDR2 YSLEER. V lost 0 bases and J lost 1; bases outside the gene matches: 3. Here the CDR3 reads CASSQDGGQGNTEAFF. The CDR3 DNA reads TGCGCCAGCAGCCAAGATGGGGGACAGGGGAACACTGAAGCTTTCTTT.

The J gene is TRBJ2-1, the V gene TRBV9, with 9 positions matching TRBD2. There are 15 residues in the CDR3. Germline trimming cut 2 bases from V and 8 bases from J; bases unmatched to any gene: 8. The germline CDR1 and CDR2 sequences are SGDLS and YYNGEE. CDR3 DNA sequence: TGTGCCAGCAGCGTGGCAACGGGACTAGCCCATGAGCAGTTCTTC. Translation: CASSVATGLAHEQFF.

This clone has just one count. J is TRBJ1-2 and V is TRBV7-2, with a tentative D call TRBD1 (5 bases). This CDR3 region has 16 residues. Per the germline V gene, CDR1 is SGHTA and CDR2 is FQGNSA. V gave up 1 base and J gave up 1 base, with 13 bases separating them. The CDR3 loop reads CASSLEGTGGNYGYTF. CDR3 bases: TGTGCCAGCAGCTTAGAAGGAACAGGCGGTAACTATGGCTACACCTTC.

CDR3 region: CASSLTWNSPPQETQYF. In DNA form, the CDR3 reads TGCGCCAGCAGCTTGACGTGGAATTCACCTCCTCAAGAGACCCAGTACTTC. V gene TRBV5-1 combines with J gene TRBJ2-5; no reliable D call. Germline CDR1 is SGHRS and CDR2 is YFSETQ. The CDR3 is 17 residues long. Trimming removed 1 base at V and 2 bases at J, with 18 bases between.

The rearrangement uses TRBV4-3 and TRBJ1-2, with 9 positions matching TRBD1. J gave up 5 bases and V 4 bases, and 11 bases lay outside the gene matches. The CDR3 spans 16 residues. Germline CDR1 and CDR2: LGHNA and YSLEER. In DNA form, the CDR3 reads TGCGCCAGCAGCCCCGGAAGGGGACAGGGCGGGTATGGCTACACCTTC. The encoded protein is CASSPGRGQGGYGYTF.

J is TRBJ2-7 and V is TRBV5-5, with 10 positions matching TRBD2. There are 14 residues in the CDR3. Looked up from germline, CDR1 is SGHKS and CDR2 is YYEKEE (reference sequence). Losses at the gene ends were 4 bases for V and 3 bases for J; bases not matched to a gene: 4. The CDR3 reads CASSVTSGNYEQYF. The CDR3 bases are TGTGCCAGCAGCGTCACTAGCGGGAACTACGAGCAGTACTTC.